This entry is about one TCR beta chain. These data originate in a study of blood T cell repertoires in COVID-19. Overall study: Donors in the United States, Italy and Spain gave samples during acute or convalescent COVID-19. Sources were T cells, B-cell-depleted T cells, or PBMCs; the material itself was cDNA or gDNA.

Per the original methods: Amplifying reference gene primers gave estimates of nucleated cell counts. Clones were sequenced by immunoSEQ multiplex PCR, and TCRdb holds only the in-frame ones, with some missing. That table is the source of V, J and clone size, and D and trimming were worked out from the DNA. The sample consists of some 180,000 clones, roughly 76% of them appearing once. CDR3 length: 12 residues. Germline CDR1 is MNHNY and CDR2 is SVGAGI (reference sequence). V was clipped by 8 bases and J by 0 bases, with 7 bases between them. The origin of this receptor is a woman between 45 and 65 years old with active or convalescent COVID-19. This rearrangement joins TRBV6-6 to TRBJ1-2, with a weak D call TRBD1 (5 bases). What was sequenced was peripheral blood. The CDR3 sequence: CASQGTNYGYTF. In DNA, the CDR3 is TGTGCCAGCCAGGGTACTAACTATGGCTACACCTTC.